Listed below are T cell receptor beta chains from one sample, sequenced in a study of T cell repertoires in aging, cancer and after chemotherapy. Using its own MiXCR run on the multiplex PCR reads, TCRdb lists one record per CDR3 protein. The sample consists of roughly 12,000 distinct CDR3 sequences, approximately 24% of them appearing once. Sequencing was performed on blood. The origin of the receptors is a human donor in good health. Each CDR3 is given with its conserved first and last residue. The D gene is left open where the match is weak. The size field is filled for only some rows; it gives once, few, many or a size class.

size	D	V	J	CDR3	DNA
NA	NA	TRBV30	TRBJ1-5	CAWSVQVGGQPQHF	TGTGCCTGGAGTGTACAAGTAGGCGGTCAGCCCCAGCATTTT
NA	NA	TRBV20-1	TRBJ1-1	CSAPLGLNTEAFF	TGCAGTGCTCCCTTGGGGCTCAACACTGAAGCTTTCTTT
NA	NA	TRBV5-6	TRBJ2-7	CASSLNHYEQYF	TGTGCCAGCAGCTTGAACCACTACGAGCAGTACTTC
few	TRBD2	TRBV6-5	TRBJ2-1	CASSYSRTSGGHYNEQFF	TGTGCCAGCAGTTACTCGCGGACTAGCGGGGGGCATTACAATGAGCAGTTCTTC
medium-sized	NA	TRBV6-5	TRBJ2-1	CASRAWGSDNEQFF	TGTGCCAGCAGGGCCTGGGGCTCCGACAATGAGCAGTTCTTC
medium-sized	TRBD1	TRBV30	TRBJ2-1	CAWSSGTGSNEQFF	TGTGCCTGGAGTTCCGGGACAGGGTCAAATGAGCAGTTCTTC
medium-sized	NA	TRBV29-1	TRBJ2-1	CSAQRGAGSNNEQFF	TGCAGCGCCCAAAGAGGGGCAGGGAGTAACAATGAGCAGTTCTTC
NA	NA	TRBV20-1	TRBJ1-2	CSARDWGNYGYTF	TGCAGTGCTAGAGATTGGGGGAACTATGGCTACACCTTC
medium-sized	NA	TRBV27	TRBJ2-7	CASRPGSSYEQYF	TGTGCCAGCAGGCCAGGGAGCTCCTACGAGCAGTACTTC
NA	NA	TRBV5-1	TRBJ1-1	CASSLNMEAEAFF	TGCGCCAGCAGCTTGAACATGGAAGCTGAAGCTTTCTTT
NA	NA	TRBV11-2	TRBJ2-3	CASSLATDTQYF	TGTGCCAGCAGCTTAGCCACAGATACGCAGTATTTT
NA	NA	TRBV7-6	TRBJ1-5	CASSPGGRGQPQHF	TGTGCCAGCAGCCCGGGGGGCAGGGGTCAGCCCCAGCATTTT
NA	TRBD1	TRBV12-3/TRBV12-4	TRBJ2-7	CAGGYGQGAYEQYF	TGTGCGGGTGGGTACGGACAGGGGGCCTACGAGCAGTACTTC
NA	TRBD1	TRBV11-1	TRBJ2-7	CASSRLDRSYEQYF	TGTGCCAGCAGCAGGCTGGACAGGTCCTACGAGCAGTACTTC
medium-sized	NA	TRBV6-5	TRBJ2-1	CASSRGNEQFF	TGTGCCAGCAGTAGAGGGAATGAGCAGTTCTTC
NA	TRBD2	TRBV7-9	TRBJ2-5	CASSQTAGDKETQYF	TGTGCCAGCAGCCAAACAGCGGGGGATAAAGAGACCCAGTACTTC
medium-sized	NA	TRBV7-2	TRBJ1-2	CASSLGPGSYGYTF	TGTGCCAGCAGCTTAGGACCAGGGAGCTATGGCTACACCTTC
NA	NA	TRBV14	TRBJ1-1	CASSPSGSREAFF	TGTGCCAGCAGCCCCAGCGGATCGAGGGAAGCTTTCTTT
NA	TRBD1	TRBV5-5	TRBJ2-7	CASSHLAGQGSYEQYF	TGTGCCAGCAGCCATCTCGCGGGACAGGGATCCTACGAGCAGTACTTC
medium-sized	NA	TRBV6-5	TRBJ2-7	CASSRGNYEQYF	TGTGCCAGCAGCCGCGGGAATTACGAGCAGTACTTC
NA	TRBD2	TRBV20-1	TRBJ2-2	CSAPTPSGGKTGELFF	TGCAGTGCCCCCACCCCTAGCGGGGGAAAAACCGGGGAGCTGTTTTTT
NA	TRBD1	TRBV4-2	TRBJ1-4	CASSQERTGGINEKLFF	TGTGCCAGCAGCCAAGAGAGGACAGGGGGTATTAATGAAAAACTGTTTTTT
medium-sized	NA	TRBV27	TRBJ2-7	CASSLRPGRSYEQYF	TGTGCCAGCAGCCTTCGCCCGGGACGCAGCTACGAGCAGTACTTC
NA	NA	TRBV4-3	TRBJ1-2	CASSHPHGGFIYPYGYTF	TGCGCCAGCAGCCATCCTCACGGGGGGTTCATCTATCCCTATGGCTACACCTTC
few	NA	TRBV12-3/TRBV12-4	TRBJ2-1	CASSFDGEYNEQFF	TGTGCCAGCAGTTTTGACGGTGAATACAATGAGCAGTTCTTC
NA	NA	TRBV5-1	TRBJ1-5	CASSLGDGGNQPQHF	TGCGCCAGCAGCTTGGGGGACGGCGGCAATCAGCCCCAGCATTTT
NA	NA	TRBV7-9	TRBJ2-1	CASSLIFGGLNEQFF	TGTGCCAGCAGCCTCATCTTCGGGGGGCTGAATGAGCAGTTCTTC
NA	NA	TRBV4-3	TRBJ1-6	CASSQGTYNSPLHF	TGCGCCAGCAGCCAGGGTACCTATAATTCACCCCTCCACTTT
few	NA	TRBV28	TRBJ1-5	CASSYDRSSNQPQHF	TGTGCCAGCAGCTATGACAGGAGTAGCAATCAGCCCCAGCATTTT
few	TRBD1	TRBV18	TRBJ2-7	CASSPQGDHEQYF	TGTGCCAGCTCACCCCAGGGGGACCACGAGCAGTACTTC
NA	TRBD1	TRBV20-1	TRBJ2-5	CSAITGQGALETQYF	TGCAGTGCTATTACGGGACAGGGGGCTTTAGAGACCCAGTACTTC
NA	TRBD1	TRBV5-1	TRBJ2-2	CASSFQGVANTGELFF	TGCGCCAGCAGCTTCCAGGGGGTCGCGAACACCGGGGAGCTGTTTTTT
medium-sized	TRBD1	TRBV6-1	TRBJ1-2	CASSDFRTGMIYGYTF	TGTGCCAGCAGTGATTTCAGGACAGGGATGATCTATGGCTACACCTTC
medium-sized	TRBD2	TRBV7-9	TRBJ2-3	CASSLTSGPTGDTQYF	TGTGCCAGCAGCTTGACTAGCGGGCCCACGGGGGATACGCAGTATTTT
NA	NA	TRBV10-3	TRBJ2-5	CAISESGHQETQYF	TGTGCCATCAGTGAGTCAGGGCACCAAGAGACCCAGTACTTC
few	NA	TRBV5-6	TRBJ1-1	CASSFDLNTEAFF	TGTGCCAGCAGCTTCGACCTGAACACTGAAGCTTTCTTT
medium-sized	NA	TRBV19	TRBJ1-4	CASSSKGSRVGGEKLFF	TGTGCCAGTAGTTCTAAAGGGTCCCGGGTTGGCGGTGAAAAACTGTTTTTT
NA	NA	TRBV30	TRBJ2-3	CAWSRGGTSTDTQYF	TGTGCCTGGAGTCGAGGAGGAACTAGCACAGATACGCAGTATTTT
medium-sized	TRBD1	TRBV13	TRBJ1-6	CASTHGTGLSPLHF	TGTGCCAGCACCCACGGGACAGGCCTTTCACCCCTCCACTTT
few	NA	TRBV7-9	TRBJ2-1	CASTPAYIYNEQFF	TGTGCCAGCACCCCAGCCTATATCTACAATGAGCAGTTCTTC
NA	NA	TRBV4-2	TRBJ2-7	CASSQEGGGPYEQYF	TGTGCCAGCAGCCAAGAAGGTGGAGGCCCCTACGAGCAGTACTTC
medium-sized	TRBD1	TRBV19	TRBJ1-6	CASSLTGTSPLHF	TGTGCCAGTAGTTTGACAGGGACGTCACCCCTCCACTTT
medium-sized	TRBD1	TRBV12-3/TRBV12-4	TRBJ2-1	CASSQGTGGNEQFF	TGTGCCAGCAGTCAGGGGACAGGGGGCAATGAGCAGTTCTTC
NA	NA	TRBV20-1	TRBJ2-5	CSARHRRETQYF	TGCAGTGCTAGACACAGGCGGGAGACCCAGTACTTC
NA	TRBD1	TRBV4-3	TRBJ1-6	CASSLRGRNSPLHF	TGTGCCAGCAGCTTGAGGGGGCGTAATTCACCCCTCCACTTT
medium-sized	NA	TRBV6-5	TRBJ1-1	CASSSWREENTEAFF	TGTGCCAGCAGTTCCTGGCGGGAAGAGAACACTGAAGCTTTCTTT
medium-sized	NA	TRBV20-1	TRBJ2-7	CSARGGTYEQYF	TGCAGTGCTAGAGGGGGCACCTACGAGCAGTACTTC
medium-sized	TRBD1	TRBV27	TRBJ2-7	CASRTGQGPYYEQYF	TGTGCCAGCAGGACCGGACAGGGACCCTACTACGAGCAGTACTTC
medium-sized	NA	TRBV7-9	TRBJ1-2	CASSLEDNYGYTF	TGTGCCAGCAGCTTGGAGGATAACTATGGCTACACCTTC
medium-sized	NA	TRBV30	TRBJ1-4	CAWSVGLSNEKLFF	TGTGCCTGGAGTGTGGGACTGTCTAATGAAAAACTGTTTTTT
NA	TRBD1	TRBV5-6	TRBJ2-5	CASNIDRDGRETQYF	TGTGCCAGCAACATAGACAGGGACGGTCGGGAGACCCAGTACTTC
few	TRBD2	TRBV7-2	TRBJ2-1	CASSPRVGQTSGGMDEQFF	TGTGCCAGCAGCCCCCGGGTGGGACAGACTAGCGGGGGTATGGATGAGCAGTTCTTC
few	NA	TRBV10-3	TRBJ2-3	CAISAVSADTQYF	TGTGCCATCAGTGCAGTAAGCGCAGATACGCAGTATTTT
medium-sized	NA	TRBV15	TRBJ2-6	CATRGFWGDGANVLTF	TGTGCCACCAGGGGATTCTGGGGGGACGGGGCCAACGTCCTGACTTTC
NA	NA	TRBV18	TRBJ2-3	CASLPPSGDTQYF	TGTGCCAGCTTACCACCGAGCGGGGATACGCAGTATTTT
NA	TRBD1	TRBV12-3/TRBV12-4	TRBJ2-1	CASRRQGLSNEQFF	TGTGCCAGCAGGAGACAGGGGCTTTCTAATGAGCAGTTCTTC
NA	NA	TRBV7-9	TRBJ2-3	CASSFRIGAPDTQYF	TGTGCCAGCAGCTTCCGCATAGGGGCCCCAGATACGCAGTATTTT
NA	NA	TRBV6-1	TRBJ2-4	CASSFRVAKNIQYF	TGTGCCAGCAGTTTCAGGGTAGCCAAAAACATTCAGTACTTC